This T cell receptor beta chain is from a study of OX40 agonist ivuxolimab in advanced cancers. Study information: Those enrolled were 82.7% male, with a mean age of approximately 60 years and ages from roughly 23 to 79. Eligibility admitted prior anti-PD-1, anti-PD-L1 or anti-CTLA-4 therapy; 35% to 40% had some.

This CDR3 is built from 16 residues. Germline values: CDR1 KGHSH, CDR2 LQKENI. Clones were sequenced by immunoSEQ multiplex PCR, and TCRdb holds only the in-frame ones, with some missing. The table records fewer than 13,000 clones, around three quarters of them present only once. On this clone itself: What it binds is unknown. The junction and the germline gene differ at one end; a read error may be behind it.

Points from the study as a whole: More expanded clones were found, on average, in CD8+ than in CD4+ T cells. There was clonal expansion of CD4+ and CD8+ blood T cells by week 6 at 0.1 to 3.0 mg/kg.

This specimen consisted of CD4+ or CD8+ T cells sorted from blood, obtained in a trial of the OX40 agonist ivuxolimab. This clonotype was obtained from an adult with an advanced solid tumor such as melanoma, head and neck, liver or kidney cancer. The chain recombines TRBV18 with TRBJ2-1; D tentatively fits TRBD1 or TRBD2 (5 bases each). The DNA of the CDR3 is TGTGCCAGCTCACCCCTGGGGACGTCCCTCTACGATGAGCAGTTCTTC. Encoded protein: CASSPLGTSLYDEQFF.